A selection of T cell receptor beta chains follows, all from one sample in a study of T cell responses to AZD1222 COVID-19 vaccine. Profiled with immunoSEQ multiplex PCR; TCRdb holds only in-frame clones, not every one. The table records fewer than 150,000 clones, around nine tenths of them present only once. Here the sequenced sample was peripheral blood, taken on day 0 of AZD1222 vaccination. The receptors come from an adult in good health. The CDR3 runs from the conserved cysteine through the conserved F or W. Each record gives: V gene, clone size, CDR3 protein. Size values are once, few and many counts, or a class for expanded clones, and some rows have none.

>TRBV24-1|once
CATSDRTLSTDTQYF
>TRBV28|-
CASSSQDGSNQPQHF
>TRBV13|-
CAWRGDSGNTIYF
>TRBV18|-
CASSPEPGRRNTEAFF
>TRBV7-2|-
CASSPDDLGGTQYF
>TRBV3-1/TRBV3-2|-
CASSRAGPGELFF
>TRBV6-5|-
CASTGTGLSGYTF
>TRBV2|-
CASSEGAGNTEAFF
>TRBV7-2|few
CASSPRLTGNQPQHF
>TRBV15|-
CATSRDLGGGNTEAFF
>TRBV5-5|once
CASSLWGLQEKLFF
>TRBV28|-
CASSFGGFYGYTF
>TRBV5-6|-
CASSLFGGVHTEAFF
>TRBV7-2|-
CASSLARDRALGYTF
>TRBV19|-
CASSIGQGGETQYF
>TRBV30|-
CAWSCGLADSYEQYF
>TRBV28|-
CASSPRGTGKFPYNSPLHF
>TRBV7-2|-
CASSERQGAVLKLFF
>TRBV9|-
CASSATSGGTYEQYF
>TRBV11-2|-
CASSSPIVSLEQYF
>TRBV19|-
CASIPDRSQNYGYTF
>TRBV19|-
CASMTAFRGTEAFF
>TRBV27|-
CASSLNFRGTGFQPQHF
>TRBV20-1|-
CSASDLKLVMNTEAFF
>TRBV20-1|few
CSARVSYEQYF
>TRBV18|-
CASSQGQGTEAFF
>TRBV20-1|-
CSASKGAGATDTQYF
>TRBV12-3/TRBV12-4|-
CASSGRTGNGYTF
>TRBV9|once
CASSGRDTQYF
>TRBV6-2/TRBV6-3|once
CASSYGGQRASYEQYF
>TRBV10-1|-
CAKYLVGAETQYF
>TRBV4-1|-
CASSQLSGGPYEQYF
>TRBV29-1|-
CSVSDSTATNEKLFF
>TRBV7-2|few
CASSLRRVGNTEAFF
>TRBV4-3|-
CASSQVEGAEAFF
>TRBV30|-
CAWSDTTNQPQHF
>TRBV29-1|-
CSVDVGGYTF
>TRBV5-1|-
CASSLGGSSYNEQFF
>TRBV28|-
CASRDGYNEQFF
>TRBV7-8|-
CASSFHRTGNTGELFF
>TRBV14|-
CASSQRLRDNYGYTF
>TRBV5-6|few
CASSLTTGGFLYGYTF